A selection of T cell receptor beta chains follows, all from one sample in a study of T-cell memory formation after mild COVID-19. TCRdb analysed the 5' RACE reads with MiXCR anew, one entry per CDR3 protein. The sample shows around 450,000 distinct CDR3 sequences, more than 20% of them seen only once. Sequencing input: PBMCs or a T cell subset sorted from them (not recorded which). The source is an adult woman who had mild COVID-19 (a few samples of this study predate the infection). Cell type and time point are not known. The CDR3 runs from the conserved cysteine through the conserved F or W. D genes are given only for firm matches. Size tells how often a clone was seen (once, few, many) or the class of an expanded clone, and some rows leave it out.

clone_size j_call d_call v_call cdr3_aa cdr3_nt
NA TRBJ2-2 TRBD2 TRBV30 CARGTGGLAGFGELFF TGTGCCAGAGGGACAGGGGGACTAGCGGGATTCGGGGAGCTGTTTTTT
NA TRBJ2-1 TRBD2 TRBV5-1 CASRWAHSGAGNEQFF TGCGCCAGCAGATGGGCCCATTCTGGAGCGGGGAATGAGCAGTTCTTC
NA TRBJ1-1 NA TRBV7-2 CASSLGSRNTEAFF TGTGCCAGCAGCTTAGGTAGCAGGAACACTGAAGCTTTCTTT
NA TRBJ1-4 NA TRBV5-1 CASSLAPTPGVGEKLFF TGCGCCAGCAGCTTGGCTCCCACCCCCGGGGTTGGTGAAAAACTGTTTTTT
NA TRBJ2-7 NA TRBV13 CASSPSPSSSYEQYF TGTGCCAGCAGCCCGTCCCCGTCGAGCTCCTACGAGCAGTACTTC
NA TRBJ1-1 TRBD1 TRBV12-3/TRBV12-4 CASSSGTGEGVRAFF TGTGCCAGCAGTTCCGGGACAGGGGAAGGGGTTAGGGCTTTCTTT
NA TRBJ2-7 NA TRBV4-2 CASSQAGSHSYEQYF TGTGCCAGCAGCCAAGCGGGTTCCCACTCCTACGAGCAGTACTTC
NA TRBJ2-7 NA TRBV7-2 CASRPMGTLGEQYF TGTGCCAGCAGACCCATGGGAACACTGGGCGAGCAGTACTTC
NA TRBJ2-2 NA TRBV29-1 CSVVPQGRNTGELFF TGCAGCGTTGTCCCGCAGGGGAGGAACACCGGGGAGCTGTTTTTT
few TRBJ2-7 TRBD2 TRBV20-1 CSASPSGGPYEQYF TGCAGTGCTAGCCCTAGCGGGGGCCCCTACGAGCAGTACTTC
NA TRBJ1-2 NA TRBV20-1 CSARDAGRGNYGYTF TGCAGTGCTAGAGATGCGGGGAGGGGGAACTATGGCTACACCTTC
NA TRBJ2-7 NA TRBV29-1 CSVTWGYEQYF TGCAGCGTGACCTGGGGCTACGAGCAGTACTTC
NA TRBJ2-5 NA TRBV4-2 CASSQGVAGQETQYF TGTGCCAGCAGCCAAGGGGTGGCAGGGCAAGAGACCCAGTACTTC
NA TRBJ2-5 TRBD2 TRBV7-6 CASSYSPGLGETQYF TGTGCCAGCAGCTACTCTCCGGGACTAGGAGAGACCCAGTACTTC
NA TRBJ1-1 TRBD1 TRBV12-3/TRBV12-4 CASSLIGQGPFF TGTGCCAGCAGTTTAATCGGACAGGGACCTTTCTTT
few TRBJ2-3 NA TRBV12-3/TRBV12-4 CASSEAGDTQYF TGTGCCAGCAGTGAGGCGGGAGATACGCAGTATTTT
NA TRBJ2-1 TRBD1 TRBV7-8 CASSLVVSDRGSGNEQFF TGTGCCAGCAGCTTAGTGGTCTCGGACAGGGGGTCAGGCAATGAGCAGTTCTTC
few TRBJ2-7 NA TRBV6-1 CASSDGDRHEQYF TGTGCCAGCAGTGACGGAGACAGACACGAGCAGTACTTC
NA TRBJ2-7 TRBD2 TRBV6-1 CASSGVAGGPYEQYF TGTGCCAGCAGTGGGGTAGCGGGGGGACCCTACGAGCAGTACTTC
few TRBJ2-1 TRBD2 TRBV6-2/TRBV6-3 CASSYSGGEITIGEQFF TGTGCCAGCAGTTACTCCGGGGGGGAAATAACAATCGGTGAGCAGTTCTTC
few TRBJ1-5 NA TRBV20-1 CSARDHRPLRPQHF TGCAGTGCTAGAGATCATAGGCCCCTCCGGCCCCAGCATTTT
few TRBJ2-1 NA TRBV24-1 CATESPGLRQFF TGTGCCACCGAGTCCCCGGGACTGCGGCAGTTCTTC
NA TRBJ2-7 TRBD2 TRBV6-1 CASTISGGEFYEQYF TGTGCCAGCACTATTAGCGGGGGAGAGTTCTACGAGCAGTACTTC
NA TRBJ2-3 TRBD2 TRBV3-1 CASSQVRLAGGGTQYF TGTGCCAGCAGCCAAGTACGGCTAGCGGGGGGGGGTACGCAGTATTTT
many TRBJ2-7 NA TRBV9 CASSARGYEQYF TGTGCCAGCAGCGCTAGGGGGTACGAGCAGTACTTC
NA TRBJ1-5 NA TRBV2 CASSESGSTQGKSQPQHF TGTGCCAGCAGTGAAAGTGGGTCTACGCAGGGAAAGAGTCAGCCCCAGCATTTT
NA TRBJ2-7 TRBD2 TRBV5-6 CASSYAIGGEQYF TGTGCCAGCAGTTATGCCATCGGGGGGGAGCAGTACTTC
NA TRBJ2-5 TRBD2 TRBV7-9 CASSWAGGHETQYF TGTGCCAGCAGCTGGGCGGGGGGGCATGAGACCCAGTACTTC
few TRBJ2-5 NA TRBV13 CASQSDAGEETQYF TGTGCCAGCCAGTCCGACGCCGGGGAGGAGACCCAGTACTTC
NA TRBJ1-2 NA TRBV6-2/TRBV6-3 CASVAAAIVSYGYTF TGTGCCAGCGTTGCGGCGGCAATTGTTTCCTATGGCTACACCTTC
NA TRBJ2-7 TRBD2 TRBV9 CASSVGTSGGLGEQYF TGTGCCAGCAGCGTAGGTACTAGCGGGGGCCTAGGCGAGCAGTACTTC
few TRBJ2-1 NA TRBV19 CASSIDPLGYEQFF TGTGCCAGTAGTATAGACCCACTAGGGTATGAGCAGTTCTTC
NA TRBJ2-3 TRBD2 TRBV11-2 CASSLAVLAGDTDTQYF TGTGCCAGCAGCTTAGCTGTACTAGCGGGAGATACAGATACGCAGTATTTT
NA TRBJ1-1 NA TRBV12-3/TRBV12-4 CASSLSGAGPEAFF TGTGCCAGCAGTTTATCGGGAGCCGGGCCTGAAGCTTTCTTT
few TRBJ1-2 NA TRBV10-3 CAISRQTSYGYTF TGTGCCATCAGCCGACAGACGAGCTATGGCTACACCTTC
few TRBJ2-7 NA TRBV10-3 CAIAAGLDYEQYF TGTGCCATCGCAGCAGGTTTAGACTACGAGCAGTACTTC
few TRBJ2-2 NA TRBV20-1 CSAIEEGAYTGELFF TGCAGTGCTATAGAGGAGGGGGCATACACCGGGGAGCTGTTTTTT
NA TRBJ1-2 NA TRBV4-1 CASSQDLSNYGYTF TGCGCCAGCAGCCAAGACCTGAGCAACTATGGCTACACCTTC
NA TRBJ1-4 NA TRBV13 CASSRNTAGGNEKLIF TGTGCCAGCAGCCGGAATACAGCCGGGGGTAATGAAAAACTGATTTTT
few TRBJ1-5 TRBD1 TRBV12-3/TRBV12-4 CASSMDRLMAQHF TGTGCCAGCAGCATGGACAGGCTTATGGCCCAGCATTTT
NA TRBJ2-1 TRBD2 TRBV18 CASSRESSGGYNEQFF TGTGCCAGCTCACGGGAGTCTAGCGGGGGGTACAATGAGCAGTTCTTC
many TRBJ2-3 TRBD2 TRBV5-1 CASSLGLAGGTDTQYF TGCGCCAGCAGCCTGGGCCTAGCGGGGGGGACAGATACGCAGTATTTT
NA TRBJ2-5 NA TRBV12-3/TRBV12-4 CASSRLRETQYF TGTGCCAGCAGCCGTCTTCGTGAGACCCAGTACTTC
NA TRBJ2-3 TRBD2 TRBV7-9 CASSNSLRDYSTDTQYF TGTGCCAGCAGCAACAGTCTCCGGGACTATAGCACAGATACGCAGTATTTT
many TRBJ1-6 NA TRBV9 CASSPGGPLHF TGTGCCAGCAGCCCCGGAGGACCCCTCCACTTT
few TRBJ2-7 NA TRBV5-1 CASSPADLTYEQYF TGCGCCAGCAGCCCTGCGGATTTGACCTACGAGCAGTACTTC
few TRBJ2-2 NA TRBV20-1 CSARDHQRDSTGELFF TGCAGTGCTAGAGATCATCAGCGGGACAGCACCGGGGAGCTGTTTTTT
NA TRBJ2-7 NA TRBV5-1 CASRSPGPPSEQYF TGCGCCAGCAGGTCGCCGGGACCGCCGAGCGAGCAGTACTTC
NA TRBJ2-2 NA TRBV19 CASSIPNRGTGELFF TGTGCCAGTAGTATCCCCAACCGGGGCACCGGGGAGCTGTTTTTT
NA TRBJ2-1 NA TRBV7-2 CASSPRANEQFF TGTGCCAGCAGCCCCCGTGCGAATGAGCAGTTCTTC
few TRBJ2-1 NA TRBV27 CASSLTLGEQFF TGTGCCAGCAGTTTAACGCTTGGGGAGCAGTTCTTC